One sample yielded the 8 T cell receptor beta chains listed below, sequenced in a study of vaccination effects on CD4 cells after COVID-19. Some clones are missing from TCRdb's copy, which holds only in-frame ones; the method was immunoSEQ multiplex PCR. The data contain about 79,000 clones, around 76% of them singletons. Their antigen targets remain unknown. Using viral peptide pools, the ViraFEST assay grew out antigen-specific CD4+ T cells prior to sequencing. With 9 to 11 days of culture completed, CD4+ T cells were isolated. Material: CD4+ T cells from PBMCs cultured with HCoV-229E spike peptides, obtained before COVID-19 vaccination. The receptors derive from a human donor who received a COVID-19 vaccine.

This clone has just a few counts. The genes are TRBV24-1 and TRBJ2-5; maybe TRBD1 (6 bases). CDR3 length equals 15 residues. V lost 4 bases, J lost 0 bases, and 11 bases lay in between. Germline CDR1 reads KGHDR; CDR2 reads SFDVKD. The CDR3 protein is CATSEPRGYQETQYF. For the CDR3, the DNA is TGTGCCACCAGTGAACCGAGGGGGTACCAAGAGACCCAGTACTTC.

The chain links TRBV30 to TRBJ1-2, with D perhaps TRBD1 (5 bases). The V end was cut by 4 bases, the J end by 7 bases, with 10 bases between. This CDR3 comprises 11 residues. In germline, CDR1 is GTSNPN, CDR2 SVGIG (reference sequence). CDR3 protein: CAWNRLSGYTF. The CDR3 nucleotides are TGTGCCTGGAACAGGCTATCTGGCTACACCTTC.

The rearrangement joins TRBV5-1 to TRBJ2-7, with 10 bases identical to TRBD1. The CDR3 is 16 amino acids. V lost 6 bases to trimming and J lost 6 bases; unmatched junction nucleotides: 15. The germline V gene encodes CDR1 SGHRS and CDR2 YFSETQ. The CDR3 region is CASKPDPGTGEGEQYV. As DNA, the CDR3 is TGCGCCAGCAAGCCAGACCCCGGGACAGGGGAGGGCGAGCAGTACGTC.

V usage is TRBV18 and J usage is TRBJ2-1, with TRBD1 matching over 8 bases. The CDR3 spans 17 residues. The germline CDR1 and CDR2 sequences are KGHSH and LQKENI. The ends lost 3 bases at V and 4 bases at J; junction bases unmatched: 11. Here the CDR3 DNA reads TGTGCCAGCTCACCTTTTACCGGGACAGGAGTTTACAATGAGCAGTTCTTC. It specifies CASSPFTGTGVYNEQFF.

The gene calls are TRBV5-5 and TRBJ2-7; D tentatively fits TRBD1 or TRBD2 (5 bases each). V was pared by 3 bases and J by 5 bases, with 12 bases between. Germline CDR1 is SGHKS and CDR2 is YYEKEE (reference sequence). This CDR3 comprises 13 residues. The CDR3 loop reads CASSSDWGNEQYV. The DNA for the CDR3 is TGTGCCAGCAGCTCGGATTGGGGGAACGAGCAGTACGTC.

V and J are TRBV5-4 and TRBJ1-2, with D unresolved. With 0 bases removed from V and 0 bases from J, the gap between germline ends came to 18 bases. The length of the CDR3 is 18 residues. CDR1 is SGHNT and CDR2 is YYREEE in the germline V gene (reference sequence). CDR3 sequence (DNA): TGTGCCAGCAGCTTGGACAGTAAAGGTGTCCGAGCTAACTATGGCTACACCTTC. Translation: CASSLDSKGVRANYGYTF.

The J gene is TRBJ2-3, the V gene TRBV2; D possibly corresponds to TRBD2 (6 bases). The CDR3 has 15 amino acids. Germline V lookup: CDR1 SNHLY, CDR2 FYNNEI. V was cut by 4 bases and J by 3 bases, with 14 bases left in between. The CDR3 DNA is TGTGCCAGCAGTGGGCGGGGAGCCTTTACAGATACGCAGTATTTT. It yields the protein CASSGRGAFTDTQYF.

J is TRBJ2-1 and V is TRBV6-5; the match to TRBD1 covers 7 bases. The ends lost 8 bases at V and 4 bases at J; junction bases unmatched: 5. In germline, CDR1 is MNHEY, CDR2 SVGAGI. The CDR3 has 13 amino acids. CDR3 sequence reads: CASRDRPYNEQFF. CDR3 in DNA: TGTGCCAGCCGGGACAGACCATACAATGAGCAGTTCTTC.